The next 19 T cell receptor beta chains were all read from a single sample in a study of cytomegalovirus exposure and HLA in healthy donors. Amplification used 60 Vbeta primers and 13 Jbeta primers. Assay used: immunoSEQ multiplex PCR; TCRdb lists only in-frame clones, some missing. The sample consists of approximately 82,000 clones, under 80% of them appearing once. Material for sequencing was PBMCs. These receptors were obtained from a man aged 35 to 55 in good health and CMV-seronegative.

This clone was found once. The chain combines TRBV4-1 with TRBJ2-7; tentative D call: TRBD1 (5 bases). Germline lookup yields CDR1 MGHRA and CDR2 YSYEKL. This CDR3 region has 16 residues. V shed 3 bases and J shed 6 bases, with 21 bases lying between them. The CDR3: CASSQNRSPSGGEQYF. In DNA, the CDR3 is TGCGCCAGCAGCCAGAACAGGAGTCCATCAGGCGGCGAGCAGTACTTC.

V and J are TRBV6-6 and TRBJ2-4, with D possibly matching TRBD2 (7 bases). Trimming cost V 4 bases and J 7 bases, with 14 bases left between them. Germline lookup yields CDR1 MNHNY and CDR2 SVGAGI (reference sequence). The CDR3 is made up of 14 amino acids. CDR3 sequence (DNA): TGTGCCAGCAGTTCCACCGAGGGGGGGAACATTCAGTACTTC. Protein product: CASSSTEGGNIQYF.

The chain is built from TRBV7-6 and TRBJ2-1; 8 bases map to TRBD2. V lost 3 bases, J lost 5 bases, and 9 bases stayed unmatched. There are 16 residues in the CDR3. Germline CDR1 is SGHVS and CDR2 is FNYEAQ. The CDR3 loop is CASSLVGGREDNEQFF. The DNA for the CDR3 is TGTGCCAGCAGCTTGGTGGGGGGGCGGGAGGACAATGAGCAGTTCTTC.

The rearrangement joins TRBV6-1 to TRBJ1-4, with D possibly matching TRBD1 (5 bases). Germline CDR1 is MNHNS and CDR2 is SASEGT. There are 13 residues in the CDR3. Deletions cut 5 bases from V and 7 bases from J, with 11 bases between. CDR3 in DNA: TGTGCCAGCAGTCGGCCAGGGCTTGAAAAACTGTTTTTT. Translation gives CASSRPGLEKLFF.

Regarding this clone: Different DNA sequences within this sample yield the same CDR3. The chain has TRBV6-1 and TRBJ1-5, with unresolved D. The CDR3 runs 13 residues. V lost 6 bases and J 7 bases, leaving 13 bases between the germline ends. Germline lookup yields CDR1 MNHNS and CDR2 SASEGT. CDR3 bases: TGTGCCAGCAGCGACTCGGGTTTCCAGCCCCAGCATTTT. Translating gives CASSDSGFQPQHF.

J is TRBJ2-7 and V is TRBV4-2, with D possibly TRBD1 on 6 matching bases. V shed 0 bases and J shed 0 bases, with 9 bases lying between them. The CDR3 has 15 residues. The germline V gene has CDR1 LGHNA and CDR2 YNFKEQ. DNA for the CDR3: TGTGCCAGCAGCCAAGAACAGGGTAGCTCCTACGAGCAGTACTTC. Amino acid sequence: CASSQEQGSSYEQYF.

CDR3 nucleotide sequence: TGTGCCAGCAGTAAAGCAGCGTTTAGCTCCTACAATGAGCAGTTCTTC. This sequence encodes CASSKAAFSSYNEQFF. V usage is TRBV11-1 and J usage is TRBJ2-1; D gene unclear. CDR3 length: 16 residues. V was cut by 6 bases and J by 0 bases, with 15 bases left in between. The V gene's germline CDR1 is SGHAT and CDR2 FQDESV (reference sequence).

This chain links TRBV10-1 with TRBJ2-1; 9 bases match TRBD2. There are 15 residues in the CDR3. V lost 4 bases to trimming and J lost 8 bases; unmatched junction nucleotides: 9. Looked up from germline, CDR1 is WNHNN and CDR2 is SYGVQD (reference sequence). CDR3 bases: TGCGCCAGCAGTGGGGGCGGGAGGGCCCTCGATGAGCAGTTCTTC. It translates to CASSGGGRALDEQFF.

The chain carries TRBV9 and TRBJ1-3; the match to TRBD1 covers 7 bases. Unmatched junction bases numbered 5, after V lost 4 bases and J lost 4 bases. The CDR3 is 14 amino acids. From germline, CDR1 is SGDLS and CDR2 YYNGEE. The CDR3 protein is CASSLEDRGNTIYF. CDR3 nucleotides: TGTGCCAGCAGCCTTGAGGACAGGGGAAACACCATATATTTT.

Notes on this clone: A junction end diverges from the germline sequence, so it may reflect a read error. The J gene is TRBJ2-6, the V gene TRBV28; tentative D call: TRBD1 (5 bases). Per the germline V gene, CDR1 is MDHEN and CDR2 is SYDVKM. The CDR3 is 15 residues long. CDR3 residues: CASKLQVSGANGLTF. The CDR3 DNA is TGTGCCAGCAAATTACAGGTCTCTGGGGCCAACGGCCTGACTTTC.

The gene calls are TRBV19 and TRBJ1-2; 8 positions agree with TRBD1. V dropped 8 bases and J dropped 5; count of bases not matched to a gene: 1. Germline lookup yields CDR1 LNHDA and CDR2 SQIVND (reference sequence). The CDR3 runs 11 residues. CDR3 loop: CASWTGYGYTF. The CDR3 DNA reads TGTGCCAGTTGGACAGGGTATGGCTACACCTTC.

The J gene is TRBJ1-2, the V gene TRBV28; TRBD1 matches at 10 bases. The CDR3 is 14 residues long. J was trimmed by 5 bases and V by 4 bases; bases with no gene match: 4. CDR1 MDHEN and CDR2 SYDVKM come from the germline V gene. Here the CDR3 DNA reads TGTGCCAGCAGTTCGACAGGGGGCATTTATGGCTACACCTTC. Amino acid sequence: CASSSTGGIYGYTF.

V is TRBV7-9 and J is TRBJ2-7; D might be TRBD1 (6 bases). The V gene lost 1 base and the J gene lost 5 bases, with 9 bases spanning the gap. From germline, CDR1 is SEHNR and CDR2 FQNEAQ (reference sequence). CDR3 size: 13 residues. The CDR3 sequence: CASSLGTAHEQYF. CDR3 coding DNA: TGTGCCAGCAGCTTAGGGACAGCCCACGAGCAGTACTTC.

The CDR3 loop is CSAGTGAGYTF. The CDR3, as DNA: TGCAGTGCTGGCACAGGGGCCGGCTACACCTTC. The chain couples TRBV20-1 to TRBJ1-2, with 7 nucleotides matching TRBD1. The V segment lost 5 bases and the J segment 8 bases; nucleotides outside the gene matches: 5. The CDR3 contains 11 residues. In germline, CDR1 is DFQATT, CDR2 SNEGSKA (reference sequence).

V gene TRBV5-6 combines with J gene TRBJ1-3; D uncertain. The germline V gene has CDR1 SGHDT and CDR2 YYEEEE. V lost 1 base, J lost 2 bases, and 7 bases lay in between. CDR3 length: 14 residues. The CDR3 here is CASSLTATGNTIYF. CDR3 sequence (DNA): TGTGCCAGCAGCTTGACTGCAACTGGAAACACCATATATTTT.

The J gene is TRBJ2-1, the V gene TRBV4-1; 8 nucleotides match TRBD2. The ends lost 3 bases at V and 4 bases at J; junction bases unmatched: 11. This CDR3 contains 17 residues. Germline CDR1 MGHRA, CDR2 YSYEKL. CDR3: CASSQLLAGSIYNEQFF. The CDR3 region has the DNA TGCGCCAGCAGCCAGCTCCTAGCGGGCTCTATATACAATGAGCAGTTCTTC.

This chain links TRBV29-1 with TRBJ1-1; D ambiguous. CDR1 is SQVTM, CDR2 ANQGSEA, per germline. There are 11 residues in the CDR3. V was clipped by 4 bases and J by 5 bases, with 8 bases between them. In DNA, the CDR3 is TGCAGCGTTGCCCCGGGGACTGAAGCTTTCTTT. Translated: CSVAPGTEAFF.

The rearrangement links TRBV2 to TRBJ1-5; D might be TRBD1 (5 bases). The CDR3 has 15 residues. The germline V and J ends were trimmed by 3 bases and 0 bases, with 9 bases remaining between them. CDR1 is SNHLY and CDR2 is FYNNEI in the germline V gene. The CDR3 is CASSDQRGSNQPQHF. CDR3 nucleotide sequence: TGTGCCAGCAGTGACCAAAGGGGTAGCAATCAGCCCCAGCATTTT.

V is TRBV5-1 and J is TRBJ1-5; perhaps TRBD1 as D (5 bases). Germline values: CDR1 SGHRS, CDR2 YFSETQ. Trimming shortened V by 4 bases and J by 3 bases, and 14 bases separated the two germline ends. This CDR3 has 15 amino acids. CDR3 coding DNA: TGCGCCAGCAGCCAAGATACAGGTGACAATCAGCCCCAGCATTTT. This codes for CASSQDTGDNQPQHF.